Below, 17 T cell receptor beta chains from the same sample are listed, as sequenced in a study of shared clonotypes between healthy human individuals. Here immunoSEQ multiplex PCR was the method, and the copy in TCRdb shows in-frame clones only, minus some. The sample contains about 680,000 clones, 73% of which appear only once. Sequenced material: memory CD4+ T cells sorted from blood. Subset meaning: CD45RA-negative fraction. These receptors all stem from a woman in her thirties in good health.

This clone was counted only a few times. The chain has TRBV2 and TRBJ2-3, with unresolved D. Germline V gene sequence: CDR1 SNHLY, CDR2 FYNNEI. The CDR3 contains 14 residues. The germline V and J ends were trimmed by 3 bases and 2 bases, with 9 bases remaining between them. CDR3 residues: CASSERGLTDTQYF. In DNA form, the CDR3 reads TGTGCCAGCAGTGAGAGAGGCCTCACAGATACGCAGTATTTT.

The chain is built from TRBV6-5 and TRBJ2-3; D gene ambiguous. The CDR3 loop spans 16 amino acids. The germline V and J ends were trimmed by 4 bases and 4 bases, with 18 bases remaining between them. Germline CDR1 MNHEY, CDR2 SVGAGI. This CDR3 is CASSFSFGAVPDTQYF. DNA for the CDR3: TGTGCCAGCAGTTTCTCTTTTGGCGCAGTTCCAGATACGCAGTATTTT.

V is TRBV27 and J is TRBJ1-5; D is possibly TRBD1 (5 bases). V lost 4 bases to trimming and J lost 7 bases, with 20 bases between them. CDR1 MNHEY and CDR2 SMNVEV come from the germline V gene (reference sequence). This CDR3 is 16 amino acids long. The CDR3 is CASSSHMGAGTQPQHF. CDR3 bases: TGTGCCAGCAGTTCCCATATGGGCGCAGGGACCCAGCCCCAGCATTTT.

The chain has TRBV6-1 and TRBJ2-7; TRBD1 is a possible D gene (6 bases). The CDR3 runs to 12 residues. Looked up from germline, CDR1 is MNHNS and CDR2 is SASEGT. Trimming left V 7 bases short and J 3 bases short, with 10 bases between. The DNA of the CDR3 is TGTGCCAGCATGGGACAAATCTACGAGCAGTACTTC. Amino acid sequence: CASMGQIYEQYF.

This clone came up a few times. The CDR3 sequence: CASSGGLAGGRDTQYF. CDR3 in DNA: TGTGCCAGCAGTGGCGGACTAGCGGGAGGACGAGATACGCAGTATTTT. The V call is TRBV6-4, the J call TRBJ2-3; 14 positions match TRBD2. Unmatched junction bases numbered 5, after V lost 4 bases and J lost 5 bases. This CDR3 region has 16 residues. Looked up from germline, CDR1 is MRHNA and CDR2 is SNTAGT.

The V and J genes are TRBV23-1 and TRBJ2-7; D not certain. TRBV23-1 is known as an ORF, though its function is uncertain. V was pared by 8 bases and J by 1 base, with 21 bases between. The CDR3 runs 16 residues. This CDR3 is CASCPHPHQGSYEQYF. The CDR3 DNA reads TGCGCCAGCTGCCCCCACCCTCATCAAGGATCCTACGAGCAGTACTTC.

CDR3: CAWRDIQGVFSPLHF. CDR3 in DNA: TGTGCCTGGAGGGATATACAGGGGGTCTTTTCACCCCTCCACTTT. This rearrangement joins TRBV30 to TRBJ1-6, with TRBD1 matching over 8 bases. There are 15 residues in the CDR3. Germline loops: CDR1 GTSNPN, CDR2 SVGIG (reference sequence). The J segment lost 9 bases and the V segment lost 3 bases, leaving 10 bases of the junction unmatched. Using reference TRBV30 and TRBJ1-6 for the parts outside the CDR3, the full variable domain is SQTIHQWPATLVQPVGSPLSLECTVEGTSNPNLYWYRQAAGRGLQLLFYSVGIGQISSEVPQNLSASRPQDRQFILSSKKLLLSDSGFYLCAWRDIQGVFSPLHFGNGTRLTVT.

This rearrangement joins TRBV2 to TRBJ2-2; D is possibly TRBD1 (6 bases). V was clipped by 4 bases and J by 6 bases, with 21 bases between them. The CDR3 loop spans 17 amino acids. Germline loops: CDR1 SNHLY, CDR2 FYNNEI. The CDR3 DNA sequence: TGTGCCAGCAGTGTTAGTTTCCAACAGGGTGGCCCCGGGGAGCTGTTTTTT. Translated: CASSVSFQQGGPGELFF.

The genes are TRBV20-1 and TRBJ2-5; D remains ambiguous. CDR3 length: 11 residues. V shed 2 bases and J shed 5 bases, with 6 bases lying between them. Per germline, CDR1 DFQATT and CDR2 SNEGSKA (reference sequence). CDR3 in DNA: TGCAGTGCTAGAAGTAGGGAGACCCAGTACTTC. This codes for CSARSRETQYF.

This clone was observed a handful of times. The genes are TRBV28 and TRBJ2-1; D is possibly TRBD2 (5 bases). The V gene lost 3 bases and the J gene lost 9 bases, with 18 bases spanning the gap. CDR1 and CDR2 from the germline V gene are MDHEN and SYDVKM. The CDR3 loop spans 15 amino acids. The CDR3 region is CASSFGGRESGEQFF. In nucleotides, the CDR3 is TGTGCCAGCAGTTTTGGTGGAAGGGAGAGTGGTGAGCAGTTCTTC.

This chain uses TRBV5-4 with TRBJ2-3; a possible D gene is TRBD2 (7 bases). CDR3 length: 16 residues. Between the trimmed V and J ends, which lost 2 bases and 0 bases, there was a span of 13 bases. Germline lookup yields CDR1 SGHNT and CDR2 YYREEE (reference sequence). CDR3 residues: CASSFPRGASTDTQYF. In DNA form, the CDR3 reads TGTGCCAGCAGCTTCCCCCGGGGGGCTAGCACAGATACGCAGTATTTT.

This chain's CDR3 is CASRIGVGANVLTF. The CDR3 region has the DNA TGTGCCAGTCGTATTGGAGTAGGGGCCAACGTCCTGACTTTC. This chain connects TRBV27 to TRBJ2-6; D is unresolved. Germline assignment: CDR1 MNHEY and CDR2 SMNVEV (reference sequence). The CDR3 totals 14 residues. V was cut by 9 bases and J by 4 bases, with 13 bases left in between.

J is TRBJ2-6 and V is TRBV5-4, with 7 nucleotides matching TRBD1. Losses at the gene ends were 4 bases for V and 7 bases for J; bases not matched to a gene: 14. The germline V gene has CDR1 SGHNT and CDR2 YYREEE (reference sequence). There are 17 residues in the CDR3. DNA of the CDR3: TGTGCCAGCAGCCTAAAAACAGACAGGGCCCTAGCCAACGTCCTGACTTTC. Translation: CASSLKTDRALANVLTF. The full variable domain, in which reference TRBV5-4 and TRBJ2-6 provide the parts outside the CDR3, is ETGVTQSPTHLIKTRGQQVTLRCSSQSGHNTVSWYQQALGQGPQFIFQYYREEENGRGNFPPRFSGLQFPNYSSELNVNALELDDSALYLCASSLKTDRALANVLTFGAGSRLTVL.

This clone was seen a handful of times. The genes are TRBV7-2 and TRBJ2-7, with TRBD2 as a possible D gene (6 bases). Deletions cut 4 bases from V and 6 bases from J, with 19 bases between. In germline, CDR1 is SGHTA, CDR2 FQGNSA. The length of the CDR3 is 15 residues. The CDR3 bases are TGTGCCAGCAGCTCGACAGCCCTGACTAGAAGCGAGCAGTACTTC. It specifies CASSSTALTRSEQYF.

The chain has TRBV6-5 and TRBJ2-7; 10 bases match TRBD2. This CDR3 is 15 amino acids long. CDR1 and CDR2 (germline): MNHEY, SVGAGI. The J segment lost 3 bases and the V segment lost 0 bases, leaving 2 bases of the junction unmatched. CDR3 region: CASSYSASGSYEQYF. The DNA for the CDR3 is TGTGCCAGCAGTTACTCGGCTAGCGGGAGCTACGAGCAGTACTTC.

This clone was counted a few times. The chain recombines TRBV5-6 with TRBJ2-1; D not certain. The CDR3 has 15 amino acids. Per the germline V gene, CDR1 is SGHDT and CDR2 is YYEEEE. V lost 2 bases, J lost 3 bases, and 12 bases lay in between. The chain's CDR3 is CASSFARSGYNEQFF. CDR3 DNA: TGTGCCAGCAGCTTTGCGAGGTCGGGCTACAATGAGCAGTTCTTC.

On this clone itself: This specimen includes other DNA sequences encoding the same CDR3. The gene calls are TRBV5-1 and TRBJ1-1; D gene ambiguous. The CDR3 consists of 15 residues. V was pared by 3 bases and J by 0 bases, with 12 bases between. The germline gives CDR1 SGHRS, CDR2 YFSETQ. Here the CDR3 DNA reads TGCGCCAGCAGCTCCCGGACTGAGATGAACACTGAAGCTTTCTTT. Translation: CASSSRTEMNTEAFF.